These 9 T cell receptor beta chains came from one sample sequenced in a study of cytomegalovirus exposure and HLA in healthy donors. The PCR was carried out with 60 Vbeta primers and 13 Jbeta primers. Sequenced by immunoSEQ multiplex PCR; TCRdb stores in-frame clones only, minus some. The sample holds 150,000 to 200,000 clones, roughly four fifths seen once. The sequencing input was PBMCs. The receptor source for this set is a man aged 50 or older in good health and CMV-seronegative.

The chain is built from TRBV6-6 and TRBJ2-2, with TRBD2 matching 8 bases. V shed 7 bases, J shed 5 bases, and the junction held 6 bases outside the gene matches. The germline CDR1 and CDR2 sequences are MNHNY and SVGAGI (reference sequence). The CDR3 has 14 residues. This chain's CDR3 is CASNPGGGTGELFF. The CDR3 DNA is TGTGCCAGCAACCCCGGGGGGGGGACCGGGGAGCTGTTTTTT.

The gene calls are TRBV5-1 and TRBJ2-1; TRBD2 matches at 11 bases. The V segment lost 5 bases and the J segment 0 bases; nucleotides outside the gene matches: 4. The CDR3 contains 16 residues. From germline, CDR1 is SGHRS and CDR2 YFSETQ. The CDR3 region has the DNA TGCGCCAGCAGGGGACTAGCGGCTAGCTCCTACAATGAGCAGTTCTTC. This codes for CASRGLAASSYNEQFF.

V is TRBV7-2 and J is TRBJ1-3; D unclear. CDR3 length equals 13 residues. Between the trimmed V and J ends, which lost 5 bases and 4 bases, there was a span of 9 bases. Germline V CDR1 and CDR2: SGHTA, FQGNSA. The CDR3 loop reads CASSTVQGNTIYF. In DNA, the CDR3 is TGTGCCAGCAGCACCGTACAAGGAAACACCATATATTTT.

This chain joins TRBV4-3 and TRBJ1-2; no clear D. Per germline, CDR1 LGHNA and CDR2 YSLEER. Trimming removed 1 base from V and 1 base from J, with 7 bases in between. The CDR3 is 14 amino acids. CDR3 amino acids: CASSQGQFNYGYTF. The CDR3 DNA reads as TGCGCCAGCAGCCAAGGACAATTTAACTATGGCTACACCTTC.

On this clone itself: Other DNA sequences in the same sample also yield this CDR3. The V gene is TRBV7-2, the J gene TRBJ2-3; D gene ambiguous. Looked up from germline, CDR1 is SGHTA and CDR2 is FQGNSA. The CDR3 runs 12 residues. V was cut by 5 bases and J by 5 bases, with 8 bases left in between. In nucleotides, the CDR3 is TGTGCCAGCAGCCTCTATGGAGATACGCAGTATTTT. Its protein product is CASSLYGDTQYF.

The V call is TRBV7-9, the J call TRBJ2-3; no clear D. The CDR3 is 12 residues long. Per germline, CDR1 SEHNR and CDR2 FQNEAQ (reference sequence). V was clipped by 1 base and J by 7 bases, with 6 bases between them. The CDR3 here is CASSLDFNTQYF. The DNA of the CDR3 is TGTGCCAGCAGCTTAGACTTTAATACGCAGTATTTT.

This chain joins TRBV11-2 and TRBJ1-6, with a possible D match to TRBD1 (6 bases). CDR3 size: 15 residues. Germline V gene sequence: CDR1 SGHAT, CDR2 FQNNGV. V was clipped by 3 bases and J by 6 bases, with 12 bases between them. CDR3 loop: CASSFLQGSNSPLHF. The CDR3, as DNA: TGTGCCAGCAGCTTTCTCCAGGGGAGTAATTCACCCCTCCACTTT.

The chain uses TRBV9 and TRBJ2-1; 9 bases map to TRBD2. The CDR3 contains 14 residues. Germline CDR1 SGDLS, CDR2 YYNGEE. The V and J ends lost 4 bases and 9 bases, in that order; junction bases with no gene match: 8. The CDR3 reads CASSPRTSEGEQFF. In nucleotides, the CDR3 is TGTGCCAGCAGCCCAAGGACTAGCGAAGGTGAGCAGTTCTTC.

CDR3 in DNA: TGTGCCAGTAGTATTGGAGGGGCCGCCGGGGAGCTGTTTTTT. Translation gives CASSIGGAAGELFF. The V and J genes are TRBV19 and TRBJ2-2; a possible D gene is TRBD2 (6 bases). Germline V gives CDR1 LNHDA, CDR2 SQIVND (reference sequence). CDR3 length: 14 residues. Between the trimmed V and J ends, which lost 3 bases and 6 bases, there was a span of 11 bases.